This T cell receptor (beta chain) originates from a study of long-term antiretroviral therapy in people with HIV. Study details: Collection dates of the earliest samples fall about a decade before the 2015 immediate-ART recommendation.

The study, taken as a whole, reports: Information pertaining to ART adherence, viral resistance or therapeutic modifications was not obtained.

One or more pre-ART and two or more post-ART PBMC samples were available from each donor. Every specimen provided roughly 0.9-10 million cryopreserved PBMC before DNA extraction took place. At the survey level, the v3.0 immunoSEQ assay was run. Measured with immunoSEQ multiplex PCR; TCRdb has only the in-frame clones, and not every one. The table records more than 20,000 clones, around 83% of them present only once. Trimming pared 5 bases from V and 0 bases from J, leaving 16 bases between. The CDR3 spans 16 residues. From germline, CDR1 is MNHNY and CDR2 SVGAGI (reference sequence). A remark on this clone: Its antigen remains unidentified.

Sequenced here: unsorted PBMCs, sampled 3 years after starting antiretroviral therapy. This sequence was found in a man aged 18 to 35 with HIV. The chain joins TRBV6-6 to TRBJ1-2, with a tentative D call TRBD1 (6 bases). CDR3 DNA sequence: TGTGCCAGCAGTATGACATCAGGGGTCTCTAACTATGGCTACACCTTC. It yields the protein CASSMTSGVSNYGYTF.